The 29 T cell receptor beta chains below come from one sample, sequenced in a study of blood T cell repertoires in COVID-19. Generated by immunoSEQ multiplex PCR, the TCRdb table keeps only in-frame clones and is missing some. The table records around 300,000 clones, around nine tenths of them present only once. The sample taken for sequencing was PBMCs or T cells enriched from blood (not recorded which). The receptors were sampled from a woman between 18 and 29 years old who had recovered from COVID-19.

The chain employs TRBV7-2 and TRBJ1-3, with 7 bases identical to TRBD1. Germline V gene sequence: CDR1 SGHTA, CDR2 FQGNSA. Trimming took 5 bases from V and 0 from J; bases not matched to a gene: 7. The CDR3 runs 16 residues. CDR3 residues: CASSITGANSGNTIYF. The CDR3 nucleotides are TGTGCCAGCAGCATTACAGGGGCCAACTCTGGAAACACCATATATTTT.

This chain joins TRBV21-1 and TRBJ1-4; TRBD1 is taken as the D call from the table, unchecked against the DNA. TRBV21-1 constitutes a pseudogene. The CDR3 is 14 residues long. Written as DNA, the CDR3 is TGTGCCAGCAACGGGACAGGGGGCGGTGAAAAACTGTTTTTT. It yields the protein CASNGTGGGEKLFF.

The V call is TRBV6-2 or TRBV6-3, the J call TRBJ2-7; 7 nucleotides match TRBD1. Germline trimming cut 5 bases from V and 3 bases from J; bases unmatched to any gene: 10. The V gene's germline CDR1 is MNHEY and CDR2 SVGEGT. CDR3 size: 15 residues. The CDR3 DNA sequence: TGTGCCAGCAGTAAAAGAGGGGGCGGTCTCTACGAGCAGTACTTC. It translates to CASSKRGGGLYEQYF.

The chain links TRBV24-1 to TRBJ1-2; the match to TRBD1 covers 7 bases. V lost 4 bases, J lost 4 bases, and 8 bases stayed unmatched. The CDR3 runs to 15 residues. The germline V gene has CDR1 KGHDR and CDR2 SFDVKD. CDR3 nucleotides: TGTGCCACCAGTGACTGGGACAGTAATATCTATGGCTACACCTTC. It encodes CATSDWDSNIYGYTF.

The chain carries TRBV19 and TRBJ2-1, with TRBD2 matching over 7 bases. The CDR3 runs 16 residues. Germline V CDR1 and CDR2: LNHDA, SQIVND (reference sequence). The V segment lost 1 base and the J segment 10 bases; nucleotides outside the gene matches: 13. The CDR3 nucleotides are TGTGCCAGTAGTATAGTGGGGGGAGGGATAGAGGGAGAGCAGTTCTTC. Its translation: CASSIVGGGIEGEQFF.

The chain recombines TRBV14 with TRBJ2-1; 8 bases match TRBD1. Trimming removed 0 bases from V and 6 bases from J; junction bases left unmatched: 13. In germline, CDR1 is SGHDN, CDR2 FVKESK. The CDR3 sequence is 18 residues long. This chain's CDR3 is CASSQDQFRGHLGNEQFF. Written as DNA, the CDR3 is TGTGCCAGCAGCCAAGATCAATTCAGGGGGCATCTGGGCAATGAGCAGTTCTTC. The full variable domain, completed using reference TRBV14 and TRBJ2-1, is EAGVTQFPSHSVIEKGQTVTLRCDPISGHDNLYWYRRVMGKEIKFLLHFVKESKQDESGMPNNRFLAERTGGTYSTLKVQPAELEDSGVYFCASSQDQFRGHLGNEQFFGPGTRLTVL.

The count of this clone is one. The chain joins TRBV9 to TRBJ2-2; D possibly corresponds to TRBD2 (6 bases). The CDR3 runs to 17 residues. Trimming removed 4 bases from V and 0 bases from J, with 16 bases in between. Per germline, CDR1 SGDLS and CDR2 YYNGEE. The CDR3 bases are TGTGCCAGCAGCCCGTCTCTAGCGACCGCGAACACCGGGGAGCTGTTTTTT. Translating it yields CASSPSLATANTGELFF.

The chain is built from TRBV7-3 and TRBJ2-1; no definite D call. Germline lookup yields CDR1 SGHTA and CDR2 FQGTGA. V was shortened by 5 bases and J by 10 bases, with 15 bases between the two germline ends. CDR3 size: 13 residues. As DNA, the CDR3 is TGTGCCAGCAGCCCCCGGCGGTCTCGGGAGCAGTTCTTC. It codes for CASSPRRSREQFF.

The V and J genes are TRBV19 and TRBJ2-5, with D possibly TRBD1 on 5 matching bases. V was clipped by 6 bases and J by 9 bases, with 23 bases between them. The germline gives CDR1 LNHDA, CDR2 SQIVND (reference sequence). This CDR3 contains 15 residues. The CDR3, as DNA: TGTGCCAGTAGGCCGAATTACAGGACCGGCCTTCCCCAGTACTTC. Amino acids: CASRPNYRTGLPQYF.

The CDR3 loop is CASTIQGGNQPQHF. The CDR3 DNA reads as TGTGCCAGCACCATACAGGGGGGCAATCAGCCCCAGCATTTT. The chain employs TRBV6-5 and TRBJ1-5, with TRBD1 matching 8 bases. The V segment lost 7 bases and the J segment 2 bases; nucleotides outside the gene matches: 4. Germline V gene lookup returns CDR1 MNHEY and CDR2 SVGAGI. This CDR3 has 14 residues.

The chain has TRBV11-2 and TRBJ1-1, with no clear D. Germline lookup yields CDR1 SGHAT and CDR2 FQNNGV. V was trimmed by 4 bases and J by 2 bases, leaving 11 bases between them. This CDR3 spans 14 amino acids. Here the CDR3 reads CASSSRKSNTEAFF. The DNA of the CDR3 is TGTGCCAGCAGCTCCAGAAAAAGTAACACTGAAGCTTTCTTT.

The chain joins TRBV24-1 to TRBJ2-3; 10 bases are a match to TRBD1. The germline V gene encodes CDR1 KGHDR and CDR2 SFDVKD. The CDR3 has 16 amino acids. J was trimmed by 3 bases and V by 3 bases; bases with no gene match: 5. The DNA of the CDR3 is TGTGCCACCAGTGATCCGCAGGGACAGGGGACAGATACGCAGTATTTT. Its protein is CATSDPQGQGTDTQYF.

The chain combines TRBV5-1 with TRBJ1-3, with D possibly matching TRBD1 (5 bases). The CDR3 covers 16 residues. V was pared by 0 bases and J by 2 bases, with 12 bases between. In germline, CDR1 is SGHRS, CDR2 YFSETQ. This chain's CDR3 is CASSLAGAGTGNTIYF. DNA for the CDR3: TGCGCCAGCAGCTTGGCCGGGGCGGGAACTGGAAACACCATATATTTT. The entire variable domain, with the rest obtained from reference TRBV5-1 and TRBJ1-3, is as follows: KAGVTQTPRYLIKTRGQQVTLSCSPISGHRSVSWYQQTPGQGLQFLFEYFSETQRNKGNFPGRFSGRQFSNSRSEMNVSTLELGDSALYLCASSLAGAGTGNTIYFGEGSWLTVV.

The rearrangement joins TRBV28 to TRBJ1-5; the match to TRBD1 covers 8 bases. Per germline, CDR1 MDHEN and CDR2 SYDVKM. This CDR3 is built from 14 residues. Trimming took 6 bases from V and 3 from J; bases not matched to a gene: 4. CDR3 nucleotides: TGTGCCAGCAGCCTCAGGGGGCTCAATCAGCCCCAGCATTTT. This codes for CASSLRGLNQPQHF.

The CDR3 is CAAGTSGRPLPLRENYEQYF. CDR3 DNA: TGCGCCGCCGGGACTAGCGGGAGGCCATTACCTCTACGAGAAAACTACGAGCAGTACTTC. The chain employs TRBV10-2 and TRBJ2-7, with 15 bases fitting TRBD2. CDR1 and CDR2 (germline): WSHSY, SAAADI. The V and J ends lost 11 bases and 3 bases, in that order; junction bases with no gene match: 23. The CDR3 is 20 residues long.

The chain carries TRBV3-1 (or the pseudogene TRBV3-2) and TRBJ2-1; 7 bases are shared with TRBD2. Germline CDR1 reads LGHDT; CDR2 reads YNNKEL (reference sequence). Trimming removed 0 bases from V and 1 base from J; junction bases left unmatched: 3. The CDR3 contains 16 residues. CDR3 residues: CASSQEGGRSYNEQFF. The CDR3 bases are TGTGCCAGCAGCCAAGAAGGCGGGAGATCCTACAATGAGCAGTTCTTC.

This chain joins TRBV12-3 or TRBV12-4 and TRBJ1-2; no clear D gene. V dropped 2 bases and J dropped 0 bases, with 4 bases sitting between them. The CDR3 runs 13 residues. CDR3 bases: TGTGCCAGCAGTTTACTTCCTAACTATGGCTACACCTTC. Its protein product is CASSLLPNYGYTF.

V usage is TRBV10-2 and J usage is TRBJ2-1; tentatively, D is TRBD2 (5 bases). Germline lookup yields CDR1 WSHSY and CDR2 SAAADI. Trimming cost V 6 bases and J 9 bases, with 18 bases left between them. This CDR3 contains 14 residues. The CDR3 nucleotides are TGCGCCAGCAGCGTAAAGAGAGGGCAAAGTGAGCAGTTCTTC. Translated, it gives CASSVKRGQSEQFF.

V is TRBV6-5 and J is TRBJ1-6; 8 bases line up with TRBD1. Unmatched junction bases numbered 4, after V lost 6 bases and J lost 3 bases. This CDR3 region has 15 residues. From germline, CDR1 is MNHEY and CDR2 SVGAGI. The chain's CDR3 is CASSRDRGYNSPLHF. The DNA of the CDR3 is TGTGCCAGCAGCCGAGACAGGGGCTATAATTCACCCCTCCACTTT.

The rearrangement links TRBV30 to TRBJ1-6; 10 bases are a match to TRBD1. The CDR3 totals 13 residues. After removal of 5 bases from V and 13 bases from J, the junction contained 8 bases not matched to a gene. CDR1 is GTSNPN and CDR2 is SVGIG in the germline V gene (reference sequence). Written as DNA, the CDR3 is TGTGCCTGGGGGACAGGGGTTTTAATTCCCCTCCACTTT. It is translated as CAWGTGVLIPLHF. The entire variable domain, with the rest obtained from reference TRBV30 and TRBJ1-6, is as follows: SQTIHQWPATLVQPVGSPLSLECTVEGTSNPNLYWYRQAAGRGLQLLFYSVGIGQISSEVPQNLSASRPQDRQFILSSKKLLLSDSGFYLCAWGTGVLIPLHFGNGTRLTVT.

V gene TRBV5-1 combines with J gene TRBJ1-2; 8 nucleotides align to TRBD1. CDR1 SGHRS and CDR2 YFSETQ come from the germline V gene. V lost 3 bases to trimming and J lost 3 bases; unmatched junction nucleotides: 10. The CDR3 totals 16 residues. DNA of the CDR3: TGCGCCAGCAGCTCCGATGCAGGGGGCGTCTACTATGGCTACACCTTC. It translates to CASSSDAGGVYYGYTF. The entire variable domain, with the rest obtained from reference TRBV5-1 and TRBJ1-2, is as follows: KAGVTQTPRYLIKTRGQQVTLSCSPISGHRSVSWYQQTPGQGLQFLFEYFSETQRNKGNFPGRFSGRQFSNSRSEMNVSTLELGDSALYLCASSSDAGGVYYGYTFGSGTRLTVV.

The chain is built from TRBV5-8 and TRBJ1-2, with D unresolved. In germline, CDR1 is SGHTS, CDR2 YDEGEE. This CDR3 comprises 15 residues. Trimming pared 2 bases from V and 4 bases from J, leaving 15 bases between. CDR3 bases: TGTGCCAGCAGCTTCTTCGCGGGCGGCACCTATGGCTACACCTTC. Translating it yields CASSFFAGGTYGYTF. Drawing the rest from reference TRBV5-8 and TRBJ1-2, the complete variable domain is EAGVTQSPTHLIKTRGQQATLRCSPISGHTSVYWYQQALGLGLQFLLWYDEGEERNRGNFPPRFSGRQFPNYSSELNVNALELEDSALYLCASSFFAGGTYGYTFGSGTRLTVV.

This clone was picked up a small number of times. This chain connects TRBV28 to TRBJ2-1; D unresolved. Trimming stripped 8 bases from V and 1 base from J, with 15 bases between. Germline V gene sequence: CDR1 MDHEN, CDR2 SYDVKM. The CDR3 has 15 residues. The CDR3 bases are TGTGCCAGCCGGAGAATTGGAGTATCCTACAATGAGCAGTTCTTC. Amino acid sequence: CASRRIGVSYNEQFF.

The chain links TRBV28 to TRBJ2-3; 10 bases line up with TRBD2. This CDR3 is 17 amino acids long. Trimming took 1 base from V and 0 from J; bases not matched to a gene: 4. Germline CDR1 MDHEN, CDR2 SYDVKM. The CDR3 loop is CASSLSVLAGSTDTQYF. In DNA form, the CDR3 reads TGTGCCAGCAGTTTATCGGTACTAGCGGGGAGCACAGATACGCAGTATTTT. Looking up the rest from reference TRBV28 and TRBJ2-3 gives the full variable domain: DVKVTQSSRYLVKRTGEKVFLECVQDMDHENMFWYRQDPGLGLRLIYFSYDVKMKEKGDIPEGYSVSREKKERFSLILESASTNQTSMYLCASSLSVLAGSTDTQYFGPGTRLTVL.

This chain connects TRBV3-1 (or the pseudogene TRBV3-2) to TRBJ1-2; 7 bases fit TRBD1. This CDR3 spans 14 amino acids. Germline loops: CDR1 LGHDT, CDR2 YNNKEL (reference sequence). J lost 4 bases, V lost 4 bases, and 6 bases had no gene match. The CDR3 DNA sequence: TGTGCCAGCAGCCGACCCGGGACAGTCTATGGCTACACCTTC. Translating gives CASSRPGTVYGYTF.

The CDR3 bases are TGTGCCAGCAGCTTTGACAGTTCTAGAACCAACTATGGCTACACCTTC. The encoded protein is CASSFDSSRTNYGYTF. The V gene is TRBV7-2, the J gene TRBJ1-2, with D perhaps TRBD1 (5 bases). This CDR3 has 16 amino acids. Trimming left V 3 bases short and J 2 bases short, with 16 bases between. CDR1 and CDR2 (germline): SGHTA, FQGNSA.

V and J are TRBV11-2 and TRBJ1-3; D gene uncertain. Trimming cost V 2 bases and J 8 bases, with 7 bases left between them. CDR3 length: 12 amino acids. In germline, CDR1 is SGHAT, CDR2 FQNNGV. This chain's CDR3 is CASSLREDTIYF. As DNA, the CDR3 is TGTGCCAGCAGCTTAAGAGAAGACACCATATATTTT.

The chain combines TRBV28 with TRBJ1-5; 7 bases map to TRBD1. The CDR3 has 15 residues. V dropped 6 bases and J dropped 4; count of bases not matched to a gene: 9. From germline, CDR1 is MDHEN and CDR2 SYDVKM. CDR3 in DNA: TGTGCCAGCAGATACCGACAGGGATGGAATCAGCCCCAGCATTTT. The encoded protein is CASRYRQGWNQPQHF. Based on the CDR3 plus reference TRBV28 and TRBJ1-5, the full variable domain is DVKVTQSSRYLVKRTGEKVFLECVQDMDHENMFWYRQDPGLGLRLIYFSYDVKMKEKGDIPEGYSVSREKKERFSLILESASTNQTSMYLCASRYRQGWNQPQHFGDGTRLSIL.

The CDR3 bases are TGTGCCAGCAGTTTACTTCCGGGGAATGAAGCTTTCTTT. It codes for CASSLLPGNEAFF. The gene calls are TRBV27 and TRBJ1-1; D remains unclear. Per germline, CDR1 MNHEY and CDR2 SMNVEV (reference sequence). The V end lost 2 bases, the J end lost 7 bases, and 11 bases lay between the germline ends. The CDR3 is 13 amino acids.